This T cell receptor beta chain was captured by sequencing in a study of blood T cell repertoires in COVID-19. Study summary: Some COVID-19 samples were acute and others convalescent; all came from the United States, Italy and Spain.

Germline V gene lookup returns CDR1 ENHRY and CDR2 SYGVKD. V was clipped by 5 bases and J by 6 bases; unmatched bases: 6. CDR3 length: 15 amino acids. Using immunoSEQ multiplex PCR, the repertoire was profiled, and TCRdb retains in-frame clones only, with some absent. The sample lists tens of thousands of clones, approximately 77% occurring once. The source of this sequence is a human donor in a cohort sampled during active COVID-19. This rearrangement joins TRBV10-3 to TRBJ2-2; 10 nucleotides match TRBD2. Sequencing was carried out using peripheral blood. The CDR3 DNA reads TGTGCCATCAGTCTAGCGGGAGCGGGCCCCGGGGAGCTGTTTTTT. Protein product: CAISLAGAGPGELFF.